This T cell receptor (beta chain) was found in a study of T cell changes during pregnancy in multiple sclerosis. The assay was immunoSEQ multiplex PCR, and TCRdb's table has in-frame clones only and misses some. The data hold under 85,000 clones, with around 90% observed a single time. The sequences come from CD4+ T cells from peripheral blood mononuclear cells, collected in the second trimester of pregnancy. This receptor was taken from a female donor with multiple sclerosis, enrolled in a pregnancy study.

CDR3 DNA: TGTGCCAGCAGCTTAGGGGTGTCTAGCGGGAGTGGCTATGAGCAGTTCTTC. This sequence encodes CASSLGVSSGSGYEQFF. The genes are TRBV7-2 and TRBJ2-1; 10 nucleotides agree with TRBD2. Unmatched junction bases numbered 11, after V lost 1 base and J lost 8 bases. The CDR3 totals 17 residues. From germline, CDR1 is SGHTA and CDR2 FQGNSA.